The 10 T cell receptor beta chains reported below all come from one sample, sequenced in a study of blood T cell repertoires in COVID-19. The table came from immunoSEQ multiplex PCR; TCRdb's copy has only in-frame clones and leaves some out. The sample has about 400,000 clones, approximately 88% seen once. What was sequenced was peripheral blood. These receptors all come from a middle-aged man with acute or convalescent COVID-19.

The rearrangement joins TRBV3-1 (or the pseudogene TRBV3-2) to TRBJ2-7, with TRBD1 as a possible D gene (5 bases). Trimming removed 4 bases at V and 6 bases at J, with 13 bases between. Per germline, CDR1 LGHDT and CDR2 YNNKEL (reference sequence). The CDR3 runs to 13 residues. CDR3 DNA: TGTGCCAGCAGCCCTCGACAGCCGAGCGAGCAGTACTTC. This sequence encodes CASSPRQPSEQYF.

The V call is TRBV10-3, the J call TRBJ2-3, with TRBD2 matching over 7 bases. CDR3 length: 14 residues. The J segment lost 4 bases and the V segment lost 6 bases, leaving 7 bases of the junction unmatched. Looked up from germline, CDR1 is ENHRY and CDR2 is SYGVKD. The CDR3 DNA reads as TGTGCCATCAGCTTGAGCGGGGAGGCAGATACGCAGTATTTT. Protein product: CAISLSGEADTQYF.

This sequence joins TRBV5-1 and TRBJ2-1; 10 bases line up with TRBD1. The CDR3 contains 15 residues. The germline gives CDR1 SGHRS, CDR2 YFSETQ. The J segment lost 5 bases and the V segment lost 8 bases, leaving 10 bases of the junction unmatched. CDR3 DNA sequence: TGCGCCAGTAACATCTTGGGACAGGGGAACAATGAGCAGTTCTTC. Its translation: CASNILGQGNNEQFF.

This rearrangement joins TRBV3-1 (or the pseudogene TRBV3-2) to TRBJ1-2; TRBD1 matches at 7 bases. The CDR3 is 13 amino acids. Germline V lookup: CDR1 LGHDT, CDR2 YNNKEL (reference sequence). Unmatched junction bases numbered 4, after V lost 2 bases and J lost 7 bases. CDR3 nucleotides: TGTGCCAGCAGCCAAACAGGGGTCGGTGGCTACACCTTC. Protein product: CASSQTGVGGYTF.

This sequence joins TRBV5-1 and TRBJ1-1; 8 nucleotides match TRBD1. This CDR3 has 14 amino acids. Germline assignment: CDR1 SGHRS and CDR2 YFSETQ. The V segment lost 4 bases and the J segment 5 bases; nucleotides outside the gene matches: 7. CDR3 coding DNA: TGCGCCAGCAGCCCGGGGACAGGAGAGACTGAAGCTTTCTTT. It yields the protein CASSPGTGETEAFF.

The chain's CDR3 is CASNLESYEQYF. CDR3 coding DNA: TGTGCCAGCAATTTAGAGTCCTACGAGCAGTACTTC. The chain is built from TRBV2 and TRBJ2-7, with D uncertain. The CDR3 is made up of 12 amino acids. The germline V and J ends were trimmed by 7 bases and 1 base, with 8 bases remaining between them. Germline V gives CDR1 SNHLY, CDR2 FYNNEI.

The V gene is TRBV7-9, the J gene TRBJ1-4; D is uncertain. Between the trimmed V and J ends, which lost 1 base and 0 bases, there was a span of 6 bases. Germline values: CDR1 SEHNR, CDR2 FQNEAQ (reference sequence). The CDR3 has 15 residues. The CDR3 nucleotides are TGTGCCAGCAGCTTAGTTGCGGCAACTAATGAAAAACTGTTTTTT. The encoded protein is CASSLVAATNEKLFF.

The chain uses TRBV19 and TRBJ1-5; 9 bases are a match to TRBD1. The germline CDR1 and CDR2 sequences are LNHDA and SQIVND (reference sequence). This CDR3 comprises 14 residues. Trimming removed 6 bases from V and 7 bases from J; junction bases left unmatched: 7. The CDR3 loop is CASRGDRATQPQHF. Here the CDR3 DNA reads TGTGCCAGTAGGGGGGACAGGGCAACACAGCCCCAGCATTTT.

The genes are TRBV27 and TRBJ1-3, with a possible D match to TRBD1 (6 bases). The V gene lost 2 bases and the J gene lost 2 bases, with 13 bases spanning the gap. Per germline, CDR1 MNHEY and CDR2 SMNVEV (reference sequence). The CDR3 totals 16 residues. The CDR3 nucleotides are TGTGCCAGCAGTTTAGTTGGGGGGGCAACTGGAAACACCATATATTTT. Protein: CASSLVGGATGNTIYF.

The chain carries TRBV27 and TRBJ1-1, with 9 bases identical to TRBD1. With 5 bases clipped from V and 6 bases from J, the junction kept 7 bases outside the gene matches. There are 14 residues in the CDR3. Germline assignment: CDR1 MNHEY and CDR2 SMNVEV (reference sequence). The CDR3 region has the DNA TGTGCCAGCAGTCGGGGGGGGACAGGGTCTGAAGCTTTCTTT. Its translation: CASSRGGTGSEAFF.